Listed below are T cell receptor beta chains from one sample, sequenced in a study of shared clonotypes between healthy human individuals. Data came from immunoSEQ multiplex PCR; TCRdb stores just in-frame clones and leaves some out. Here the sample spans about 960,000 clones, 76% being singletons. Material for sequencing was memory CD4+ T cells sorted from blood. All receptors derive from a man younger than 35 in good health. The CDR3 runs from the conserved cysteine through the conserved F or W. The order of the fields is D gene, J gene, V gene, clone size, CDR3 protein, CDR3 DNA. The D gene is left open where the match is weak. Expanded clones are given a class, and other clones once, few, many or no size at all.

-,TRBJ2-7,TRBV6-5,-,CASMKTGIPEQYF,TGTGCCAGCATGAAGACAGGTATCCCCGAGCAGTACTTC
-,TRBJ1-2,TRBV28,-,CASSETSYGYTF,TGTGCCAGCAGTGAAACGTCCTATGGCTACACCTTC
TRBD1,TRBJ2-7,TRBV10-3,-,CAVGTGGTYEQYF,TGTGCCGTGGGGACAGGGGGGACCTACGAGCAGTACTTC
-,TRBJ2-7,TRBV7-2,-,CASSLRGAGSRYEQYF,TGTGCCAGCAGCCTCAGGGGTGCCGGGAGTAGGTACGAGCAGTACTTC
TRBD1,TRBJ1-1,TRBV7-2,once,CASSLQGAGNTEAFF,TGTGCCAGCAGCTTACAGGGGGCGGGGAACACTGAAGCTTTCTTT
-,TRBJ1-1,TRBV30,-,CAWRLGGRSNTEAFF,TGTGCCTGGAGATTAGGGGGTCGGAGCAACACTGAAGCTTTCTTT
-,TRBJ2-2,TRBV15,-,CATSRRRDTGELFF,TGTGCCACCAGCAGGAGGAGGGACACCGGGGAGCTGTTTTTT
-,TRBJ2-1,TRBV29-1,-,CSVEEFRTHNEQFF,TGCAGCGTTGAAGAATTTAGAACCCACAATGAGCAGTTCTTC
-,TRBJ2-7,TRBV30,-,CAWSISHLSYEQYF,TGTGCCTGGAGTATAAGCCACCTCTCCTACGAGCAGTACTTC
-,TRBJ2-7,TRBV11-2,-,CASTSTENYEQYF,TGTGCCAGCACTTCCACAGAAAACTACGAGCAGTACTTC
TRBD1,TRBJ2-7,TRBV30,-,CAWSGGQGKREQYF,TGTGCCTGGAGTGGGGGACAGGGAAAGAGGGAGCAGTACTTC
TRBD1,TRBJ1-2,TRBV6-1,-,CATDRDSRYGYTF,TGTGCCACCGACCGGGACAGTAGATATGGCTACACCTTC
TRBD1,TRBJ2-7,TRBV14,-,CASSQERTGTYEQYF,TGTGCCAGCAGCCAAGAAAGGACAGGAACCTACGAGCAGTACTTC
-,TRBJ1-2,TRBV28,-,CASSRTIAYGYTF,TGTGCCAGCAGTCGGACAATCGCCTATGGCTACACCTTC
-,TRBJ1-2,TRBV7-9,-,CASSLDGWEANYGYTF,TGTGCCAGCAGCTTAGACGGGTGGGAAGCTAACTATGGCTACACCTTC
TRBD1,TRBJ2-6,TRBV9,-,CASSVSSGQASGANVLTF,TGTGCCAGCAGCGTATCGTCAGGACAGGCTTCTGGGGCCAACGTCCTGACTTTC
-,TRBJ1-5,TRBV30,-,CAWKTSGDGNQPQHF,TGTGCCTGGAAGACCTCAGGGGACGGCAATCAGCCCCAGCATTTT
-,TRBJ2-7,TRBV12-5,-,CASGFGTSGSYEQYF,TGTGCTAGTGGTTTCGGGACGTCAGGCTCCTACGAGCAGTACTTC
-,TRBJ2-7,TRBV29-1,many,CSVAWSSGEQYF,TGCAGCGTTGCGTGGTCATCTGGCGAGCAGTACTTC
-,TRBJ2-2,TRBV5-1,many,CASSLSQNTGELFF,TGCGCCAGCAGCTTGTCCCAGAACACCGGGGAGCTGTTTTTT
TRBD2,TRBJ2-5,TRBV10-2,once,CASSESRLADRQETQYF,TGCGCCAGCAGTGAGTCGAGACTAGCGGATAGGCAAGAGACCCAGTACTTC
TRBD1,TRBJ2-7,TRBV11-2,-,CASSGSTGTGIYEQYF,TGTGCCAGCAGCGGATCGACCGGGACAGGGATATACGAGCAGTACTTC
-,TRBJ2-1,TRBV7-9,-,CASSLGLGDEQFF,TGTGCCAGCAGCTTAGGACTAGGGGATGAGCAGTTCTTC
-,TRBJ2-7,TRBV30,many,CAWSRQTYEQYF,TGTGCCTGGAGTCGACAGACCTACGAGCAGTACTTC
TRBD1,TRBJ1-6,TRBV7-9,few,CASSILKDRGNSPLHF,TGTGCCAGCAGCATTCTCAAGGACAGGGGTAATTCACCCCTCCACTTT
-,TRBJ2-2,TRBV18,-,CASSPGNTGELFF,TGTGCCAGCTCACCTGGGAACACCGGGGAGCTGTTTTTT
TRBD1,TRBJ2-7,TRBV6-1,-,CAATGFYEQYF,TGTGCCGCGACAGGGTTCTACGAGCAGTACTTC
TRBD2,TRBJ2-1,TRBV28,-,CASSRGGSYNEQFF,TGTGCCAGCAGTCGGGGGGGATCCTACAATGAGCAGTTCTTC
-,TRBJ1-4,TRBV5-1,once,CASSLNSGAANEKLFF,TGCGCCAGCAGCTTGAACTCGGGGGCGGCTAATGAAAAACTGTTTTTT
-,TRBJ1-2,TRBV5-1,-,CASSSVGSNYGYTF,TGCGCCAGCAGCTCCGTCGGCTCTAACTATGGCTACACCTTC
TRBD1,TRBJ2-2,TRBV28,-,CASGTGGRGELFF,TGTGCCAGCGGGACAGGGGGCAGGGGGGAGCTGTTTTTT
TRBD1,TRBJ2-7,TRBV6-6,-,CASSYRTGGYEQYF,TGTGCCAGCAGTTATCGGACAGGGGGCTACGAGCAGTACTTC
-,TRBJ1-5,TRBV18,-,CASSPLPGNQPQHF,TGTGCCAGCTCACCCCTCCCGGGGAATCAGCCCCAGCATTTT
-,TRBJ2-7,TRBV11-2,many,CASSFRPWTETYEQYF,TGTGCCAGCAGCTTCCGCCCCTGGACAGAAACCTACGAGCAGTACTTC
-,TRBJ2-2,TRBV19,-,CASSIRRVGNTGELFF,TGTGCCAGTAGTATTCGCAGGGTGGGGAACACCGGGGAGCTGTTTTTT
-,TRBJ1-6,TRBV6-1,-,CASRDPANSPLHF,TGTGCCAGCCGGGACCCGGCTAATTCACCCCTCCACTTT
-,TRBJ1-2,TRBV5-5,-,CASSPSGRNNYGYTF,TGTGCCAGCAGCCCGAGCGGGCGGAACAACTATGGCTACACCTTC
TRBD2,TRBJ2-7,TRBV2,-,CASSLGRGSYEQYF,TGTGCCAGTAGCCTGGGGAGGGGTTCTTACGAGCAGTACTTC
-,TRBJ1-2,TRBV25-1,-,CASSESPTGVYGYTF,TGTGCCAGCAGTGAATCCCCTACAGGAGTCTATGGCTACACCTTC
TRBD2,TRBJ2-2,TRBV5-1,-,CASSLASGNNGELFF,TGCGCCAGCAGCTTGGCTAGCGGGAATAACGGGGAGCTGTTTTTT
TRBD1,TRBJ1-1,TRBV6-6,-,CASSYRTGLNEAFF,TGTGCCAGCAGTTACCGGACAGGGTTGAATGAAGCTTTCTTT
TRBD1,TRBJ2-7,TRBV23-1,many,CASSCTGGRKQYF,TGCGCCAGCAGCTGTACAGGGGGCAGAAAGCAGTACTTC
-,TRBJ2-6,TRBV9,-,CASSVDGANVLTF,TGTGCCAGCAGCGTGGACGGGGCCAACGTCCTGACTTTC
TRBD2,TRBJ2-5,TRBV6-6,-,CASSSTSAQETQYF,TGTGCCAGCAGTTCGACTAGCGCGCAAGAGACCCAGTACTTC